These 9 T cell receptor beta chains share one sample of origin, sequenced in a study of identical twins. MiXCR was run by TCRdb on the 5' RACE reads, yielding one entry per CDR3 protein. In the table there are 1,800,000 or so distinct CDR3 sequences, roughly a third of which are singletons. What was sequenced was cord blood. Every receptor here comes from a newborn girl in good health.

V gene TRBV3-1 combines with J gene TRBJ2-1; 10 bases match TRBD2. Losses at the gene ends were 0 bases for V and 9 bases for J; bases not matched to a gene: 8. The CDR3 runs 16 residues. Germline V gene data show CDR1 as LGHDT and CDR2 as YNNKEL (reference sequence). In nucleotides, the CDR3 is TGTGCCAGCAGCCAAGACGGTTGGTTAGCGGGAGGTGAGCAGTTCTTC. Translating it yields CASSQDGWLAGGEQFF.

The CDR3: CASRPSGSSSYNEQFF. The CDR3 DNA reads as TGTGCCAGCAGACCTAGCGGGAGCAGCTCCTACAATGAGCAGTTCTTC. The chain joins TRBV28 to TRBJ2-1; 10 nucleotides line up with TRBD2. Germline loops: CDR1 MDHEN, CDR2 SYDVKM. CDR3 length: 16 amino acids. V trimming: 6 bases; J trimming: 0 bases; junction bases outside the gene matches: 5.

The rearrangement joins TRBV3-1 to TRBJ2-1; 12 bases match TRBD2. This CDR3 is 17 amino acids long. With V trimmed by 4 bases and J by 9 bases, 13 bases remained unmatched. Germline V lookup: CDR1 LGHDT, CDR2 YNNKEL (reference sequence). CDR3 sequence (DNA): TGTGCCAGCAGCCGACCCGCGCGACTAGCGGGAGTAGGTGAGCAGTTCTTC. Its protein product is CASSRPARLAGVGEQFF.

The V call is TRBV6-1, the J call TRBJ2-1, with 7 bases matching TRBD2. The CDR3 covers 17 residues. With 1 base clipped from V and 2 bases from J, the junction kept 8 bases outside the gene matches. Germline loops: CDR1 MNHNS, CDR2 SASEGT. The CDR3 is CASSEGLGAGAYNEQFF. The CDR3 nucleotides read TGTGCCAGCAGTGAAGGGCTTGGGGCGGGAGCCTACAATGAGCAGTTCTTC.

V and J are TRBV6-6 and TRBJ2-3, with 11 bases lining up with TRBD2. Germline CDR1 is MNHNY and CDR2 is SVGAGI (reference sequence). The CDR3 sequence is 15 residues long. V was clipped by 0 bases and J by 4 bases; unmatched bases: 0. DNA of the CDR3: TGTGCCAGCAGTTACTCGACTAGCGGGGCAGATACGCAGTATTTT. Residues: CASSYSTSGADTQYF.

Concerning this clonotype: This is likely an artifact of a read error, given a far larger clone one base away. V gene TRBV3-1 combines with J gene TRBJ2-1, with D tentatively TRBD2 (5 bases). Trimming removed 3 bases from V and 6 bases from J, with 6 bases in between. This CDR3 has 12 residues. Germline CDR1 and CDR2: LGHDT and YNNKEL (reference sequence). CDR3 in DNA: TGTGCCAGCAGCCACGCGGGCAATGAGCAGTTCTTC. Amino acids: CASSHAGNEQFF.

This clonotype has a handful of counts. V and J are TRBV20-1 and TRBJ1-1; the match to TRBD1 covers 7 bases. Germline lookup yields CDR1 DFQATT and CDR2 SNEGSKA (reference sequence). Unmatched junction bases numbered 10, after V lost 4 bases and J lost 5 bases. This CDR3 spans 14 amino acids. The CDR3: CSATGQLKLTEAFF. The CDR3 nucleotides read TGCAGTGCTACGGGACAGCTCAAATTGACTGAAGCTTTCTTT.

This clonotype appeared a few times. The CDR3 DNA reads TGCGCCAGCAGCTTCCTCGGGGGGAGGGCTCTCGATGAGCAGTTCTTC. Its protein product is CASSFLGGRALDEQFF. The rearrangement links TRBV5-1 to TRBJ2-1; 7 nucleotides align to TRBD2. CDR3 length: 16 residues. The germline gives CDR1 SGHRS, CDR2 YFSETQ. Trimming cost V 2 bases and J 8 bases; bases outside gene matches: 13.

V gene TRBV7-2 combines with J gene TRBJ2-3; TRBD2 matches at 8 bases. Germline CDR1 and CDR2: SGHTA and FQGNSA. This CDR3 contains 14 residues. V lost 1 base, J lost 10 bases, and 7 bases stayed unmatched. The CDR3 is CASSLGTRLAPQYF. CDR3 in DNA: TGTGCCAGCAGCTTAGGGACCAGACTAGCGCCGCAGTATTTT.